Only a few counts were recorded for the clone carrying this T cell receptor beta chain. This specimen belongs to a study of T-cell memory formation after mild COVID-19. Each CDR3 protein is one row after TCRdb ran MiXCR on the 5' RACE reads. The sample contains about 210,000 distinct CDR3 sequences, about 10% of which appear only once. This TCR was recovered from a man in his late teens or twenties who had mild COVID-19 (a few samples of this study predate the infection). Cell type and time point are not known. The specimen was PBMCs or a T cell subset sorted from them (not recorded which).

The CDR3 DNA reads TGTGCCAGTAGTATAAGAGACAGGGGGAATAATCAGCCCCAGCATTTT. Translation: CASSIRDRGNNQPQHF. J is TRBJ1-5 and V is TRBV19, with 9 bases matching TRBD1. The J segment lost 4 bases and the V segment lost 2 bases, leaving 6 bases of the junction unmatched. The CDR3 is 16 residues long. Germline V lookup: CDR1 LNHDA, CDR2 SQIVND (reference sequence).